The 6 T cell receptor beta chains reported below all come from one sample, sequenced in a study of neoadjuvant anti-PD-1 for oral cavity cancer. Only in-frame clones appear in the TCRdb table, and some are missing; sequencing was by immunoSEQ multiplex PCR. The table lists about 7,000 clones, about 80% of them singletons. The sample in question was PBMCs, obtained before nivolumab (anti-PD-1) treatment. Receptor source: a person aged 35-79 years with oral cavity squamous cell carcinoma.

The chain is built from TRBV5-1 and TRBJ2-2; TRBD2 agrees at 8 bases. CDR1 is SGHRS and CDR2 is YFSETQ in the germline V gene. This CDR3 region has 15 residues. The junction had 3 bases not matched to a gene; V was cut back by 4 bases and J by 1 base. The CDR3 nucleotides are TGCGCCAGCAGCCGAAGCGGGGGGAACACCGGGGAGCTGTTTTTT. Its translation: CASSRSGGNTGELFF.

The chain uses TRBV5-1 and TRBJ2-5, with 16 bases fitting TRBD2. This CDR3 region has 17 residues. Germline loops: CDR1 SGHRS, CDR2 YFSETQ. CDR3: CAASRGLAGGTQETQYF. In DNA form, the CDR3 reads TGCGCGGCGTCGCGGGGACTAGCGGGGGGGACTCAAGAGACCCAGTACTTC.

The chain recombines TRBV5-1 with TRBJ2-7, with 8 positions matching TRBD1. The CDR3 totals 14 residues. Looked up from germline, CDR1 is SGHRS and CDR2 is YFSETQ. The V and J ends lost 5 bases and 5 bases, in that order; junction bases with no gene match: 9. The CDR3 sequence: CASRDPRGRHEQYF. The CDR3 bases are TGCGCCAGCAGGGACCCCAGGGGGCGGCACGAGCAGTACTTC.

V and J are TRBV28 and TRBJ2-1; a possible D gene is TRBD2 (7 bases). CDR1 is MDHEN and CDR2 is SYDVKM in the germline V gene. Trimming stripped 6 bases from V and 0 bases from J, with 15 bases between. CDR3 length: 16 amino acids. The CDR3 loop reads CASRSMRGRSYNEQFF. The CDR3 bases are TGTGCCAGCAGAAGTATGCGGGGGCGCTCCTACAATGAGCAGTTCTTC.

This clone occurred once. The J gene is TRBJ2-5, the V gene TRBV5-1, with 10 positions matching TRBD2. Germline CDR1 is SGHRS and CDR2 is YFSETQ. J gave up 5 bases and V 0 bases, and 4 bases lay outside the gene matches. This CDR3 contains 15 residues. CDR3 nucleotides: TGCGCCAGCAGCTTGGCGACTAGCGGGCGGGAGACCCAGTACTTC. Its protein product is CASSLATSGRETQYF.

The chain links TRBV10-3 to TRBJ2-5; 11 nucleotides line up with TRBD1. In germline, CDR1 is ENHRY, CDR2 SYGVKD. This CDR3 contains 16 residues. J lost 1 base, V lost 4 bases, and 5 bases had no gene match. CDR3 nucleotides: TGTGCCATCAGTGGGGGAGGGACAGGGGGCCAAGAGACCCAGTACTTC. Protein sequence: CAISGGGTGGQETQYF.